These 7 T cell receptor beta chains share one sample of origin, sequenced in a study of T cells in Graves' hyperthyroidism and ophthalmopathy. The TCR beta CDR3 regions underwent amplification using RNA transcripts as the source. During a first-round RT-PCR of the TCR CDR3, the HTBI primer set was used. One entry per CDR3 protein, called by TCRdb with MiXCR from the multiplex PCR reads. Of 560,000 or so distinct CDR3 sequences listed, about 20% are singletons. The specimen was blood. These receptors all stem from a man in his forties with Graves' ophthalmopathy.

This clonotype was seen many times. The chain combines TRBV6-1 with TRBJ1-5; D gene unclear. V was shortened by 1 base and J by 4 bases, with 5 bases between the two germline ends. The CDR3 totals 13 residues. Germline values: CDR1 MNHNS, CDR2 SASEGT. CDR3 amino acids: CASSEGLNQPQHF. The CDR3 nucleotides read TGTGCCAGCAGTGAAGGACTGAATCAGCCCCAGCATTTT.

The genes are TRBV6-9 and TRBJ2-3, with D perhaps given as TRBD1 or TRBD2 (5 bases each). This CDR3 has 15 residues. V dropped 3 bases and J dropped 5 bases, with 15 bases sitting between them. Germline V gene sequence: CDR1 MNHGY, CDR2 SVAAGI. The CDR3 bases are TGTGCCAGCAGTTACGATCCCAGAGGGGAAGATACGCAGTATTTT. Its translation: CASSYDPRGEDTQYF.

The chain employs TRBV10-2 and TRBJ2-2; a weak D match, TRBD2 (7 bases). Germline CDR1 reads WSHSY; CDR2 reads SAAADI. The CDR3 sequence is 16 residues long. The ends were cut back, 5 bases at V and 5 bases at J, with 18 bases in the middle. CDR3 amino acids: CASSYFSRGATGELFF. For the CDR3, the DNA is TGCGCCAGCAGTTACTTCTCTCGGGGGGCGACCGGGGAGCTGTTTTTT.

This chain connects TRBV27 to TRBJ2-1; 11 nucleotides align to TRBD2. V lost 7 bases, J lost 10 bases, and 3 bases stayed unmatched. The CDR3 consists of 12 residues. CDR1 and CDR2 from the germline V gene are MNHEY and SMNVEV (reference sequence). CDR3 region: CASKIAGGEQFF. The CDR3 nucleotides are TGTGCCAGCAAAATAGCGGGAGGGGAGCAGTTCTTC.

This clonotype appeared many times. The CDR3 DNA sequence: TGCGCCAGCAGCCAGCTAGGGAGCTATGGCTACACCTTC. Protein sequence: CASSQLGSYGYTF. The chain joins TRBV5-1 to TRBJ1-2; no clear D gene. V dropped 4 bases and J dropped 4 bases, with 11 bases sitting between them. Germline CDR1 and CDR2: SGHRS and YFSETQ. This CDR3 region has 13 residues.

V is TRBV5-6 and J is TRBJ2-2; 9 bases agree with TRBD1. CDR1 and CDR2 from the germline V gene are SGHDT and YYEEEE. The CDR3 is 18 amino acids. The V segment lost 0 bases and the J segment 0 bases; nucleotides outside the gene matches: 6. CDR3 nucleotides: TGTGCCAGCAGCTTGGCCCGGGACAGGGCCTCGAACACCGGGGAGCTGTTTTTT. Its protein product is CASSLARDRASNTGELFF.

The gene calls are TRBV12-3 or TRBV12-4 and TRBJ2-7, with TRBD2 matching over 12 bases. The V and J ends lost 1 base and 3 bases, in that order; junction bases with no gene match: 7. The CDR3 is 17 residues long. CDR3 nucleotide sequence: TGTGCCAGCAGTTTAGAAACTAGCGGGGGGCTGATCTACGAGCAGTACTTC. Translation gives CASSLETSGGLIYEQYF.